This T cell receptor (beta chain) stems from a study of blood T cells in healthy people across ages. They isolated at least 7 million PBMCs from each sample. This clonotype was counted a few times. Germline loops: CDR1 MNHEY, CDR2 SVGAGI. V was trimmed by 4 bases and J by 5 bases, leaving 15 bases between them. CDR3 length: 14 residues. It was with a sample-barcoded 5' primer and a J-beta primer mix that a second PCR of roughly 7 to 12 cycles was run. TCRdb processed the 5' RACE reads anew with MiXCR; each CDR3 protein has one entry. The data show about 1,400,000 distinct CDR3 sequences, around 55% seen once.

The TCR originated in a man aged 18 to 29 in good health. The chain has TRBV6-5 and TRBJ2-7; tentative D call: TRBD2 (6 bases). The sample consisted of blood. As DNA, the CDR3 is TGTGCCAGCAGTTCTACCGGGAGAATCAACGAGCAGTACTTC. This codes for CASSSTGRINEQYF.